This is a list of T cell receptor beta chains from one sample in a study of blood T cells in healthy people across ages. TCRdb called the 5' RACE reads again in MiXCR, with one record for every CDR3 protein. Of 1.5 million to 2 million distinct CDR3 sequences in the sample, roughly 28% were seen once. Input material: blood. These receptors were collected from a woman aged 25 to 45 in good health. CDR3s include the opening cysteine and the closing phenylalanine or tryptophan. D genes are given only for firm matches. Rows give clone size only sometimes, using once, few, many, or a class for an expanded clone.

v_call	cdr3_length	clone_size	j_call	d_call	cdr3_aa	cdr3_nt
TRBV5-1	16	few	TRBJ2-4	TRBD2	CASRRGGPLAKNIQYF	TGCGCCAGCAGACGGGGGGGGCCTCTAGCCAAAAACATTCAGTACTTC
TRBV29-1	12	few	TRBJ1-2	-	CSVELGNYGYTF	TGCAGCGTTGAATTGGGCAACTATGGCTACACCTTC
TRBV12-3/TRBV12-4	12	-	TRBJ2-3	-	CASSLFVDTQYF	TGTGCCAGCAGTTTATTTGTGGATACGCAGTATTTT
TRBV3-1	17	-	TRBJ2-3	-	CASSQEVIGGNTDTQYF	TGTGCCAGCAGCCAAGAGGTGATAGGGGGGAACACAGATACGCAGTATTTT
TRBV12-3/TRBV12-4	14	-	TRBJ2-2	-	CASSLGRSTGELFF	TGTGCCAGCAGTTTAGGGCGCAGCACCGGGGAGCTGTTTTTT
TRBV7-8	14	-	TRBJ2-5	-	CASSSATGWETQYF	TGTGCCAGCAGCTCAGCGACGGGGTGGGAGACCCAGTACTTC
TRBV9	14	-	TRBJ2-7	TRBD1	CASSKQGAWYEQYF	TGTGCCAGCAGCAAACAGGGGGCTTGGTACGAGCAGTACTTC
TRBV10-2	15	-	TRBJ2-2	TRBD2	CASSEGAGNTGELFF	TGCGCCAGCAGTGAAGGAGCGGGAAACACCGGGGAGCTGTTTTTT
TRBV10-3	13	-	TRBJ2-5	-	CAISGVTQETQYF	TGTGCCATCAGTGGGGTTACCCAAGAGACCCAGTACTTC
TRBV19	12	few	TRBJ1-5	-	CASGAWQQPQHF	TGTGCCAGCGGAGCCTGGCAGCAGCCCCAGCATTTT
TRBV4-2	16	few	TRBJ2-1	TRBD1	CASSQEVTGQPNEQFF	TGTGCCAGCAGCCAAGAGGTGACAGGGCAACCCAATGAGCAGTTCTTC
TRBV4-1	15	few	TRBJ2-7	-	CASSQASVGRYEQYF	TGCGCCAGCAGTCAAGCTTCCGTGGGGCGGTACGAGCAGTACTTC
TRBV12-3/TRBV12-4	14	many	TRBJ2-7	TRBD2	CASSLAGGPYEQYF	TGTGCCAGCAGCCTAGCGGGGGGTCCCTACGAGCAGTACTTC
TRBV5-1	13	few	TRBJ2-2	-	CASSLKPSGELFF	TGCGCCAGCAGCTTGAAACCGTCCGGGGAGCTGTTTTTT
TRBV24-1	14	many	TRBJ2-1	TRBD2	CATRETGGNNEQFF	TGTGCCACCAGGGAGACGGGGGGTAACAATGAGCAGTTCTTC
TRBV9	13	few	TRBJ2-7	TRBD1	CASSVGQVDEQYF	TGTGCCAGCAGCGTGGGACAGGTCGACGAGCAGTACTTC